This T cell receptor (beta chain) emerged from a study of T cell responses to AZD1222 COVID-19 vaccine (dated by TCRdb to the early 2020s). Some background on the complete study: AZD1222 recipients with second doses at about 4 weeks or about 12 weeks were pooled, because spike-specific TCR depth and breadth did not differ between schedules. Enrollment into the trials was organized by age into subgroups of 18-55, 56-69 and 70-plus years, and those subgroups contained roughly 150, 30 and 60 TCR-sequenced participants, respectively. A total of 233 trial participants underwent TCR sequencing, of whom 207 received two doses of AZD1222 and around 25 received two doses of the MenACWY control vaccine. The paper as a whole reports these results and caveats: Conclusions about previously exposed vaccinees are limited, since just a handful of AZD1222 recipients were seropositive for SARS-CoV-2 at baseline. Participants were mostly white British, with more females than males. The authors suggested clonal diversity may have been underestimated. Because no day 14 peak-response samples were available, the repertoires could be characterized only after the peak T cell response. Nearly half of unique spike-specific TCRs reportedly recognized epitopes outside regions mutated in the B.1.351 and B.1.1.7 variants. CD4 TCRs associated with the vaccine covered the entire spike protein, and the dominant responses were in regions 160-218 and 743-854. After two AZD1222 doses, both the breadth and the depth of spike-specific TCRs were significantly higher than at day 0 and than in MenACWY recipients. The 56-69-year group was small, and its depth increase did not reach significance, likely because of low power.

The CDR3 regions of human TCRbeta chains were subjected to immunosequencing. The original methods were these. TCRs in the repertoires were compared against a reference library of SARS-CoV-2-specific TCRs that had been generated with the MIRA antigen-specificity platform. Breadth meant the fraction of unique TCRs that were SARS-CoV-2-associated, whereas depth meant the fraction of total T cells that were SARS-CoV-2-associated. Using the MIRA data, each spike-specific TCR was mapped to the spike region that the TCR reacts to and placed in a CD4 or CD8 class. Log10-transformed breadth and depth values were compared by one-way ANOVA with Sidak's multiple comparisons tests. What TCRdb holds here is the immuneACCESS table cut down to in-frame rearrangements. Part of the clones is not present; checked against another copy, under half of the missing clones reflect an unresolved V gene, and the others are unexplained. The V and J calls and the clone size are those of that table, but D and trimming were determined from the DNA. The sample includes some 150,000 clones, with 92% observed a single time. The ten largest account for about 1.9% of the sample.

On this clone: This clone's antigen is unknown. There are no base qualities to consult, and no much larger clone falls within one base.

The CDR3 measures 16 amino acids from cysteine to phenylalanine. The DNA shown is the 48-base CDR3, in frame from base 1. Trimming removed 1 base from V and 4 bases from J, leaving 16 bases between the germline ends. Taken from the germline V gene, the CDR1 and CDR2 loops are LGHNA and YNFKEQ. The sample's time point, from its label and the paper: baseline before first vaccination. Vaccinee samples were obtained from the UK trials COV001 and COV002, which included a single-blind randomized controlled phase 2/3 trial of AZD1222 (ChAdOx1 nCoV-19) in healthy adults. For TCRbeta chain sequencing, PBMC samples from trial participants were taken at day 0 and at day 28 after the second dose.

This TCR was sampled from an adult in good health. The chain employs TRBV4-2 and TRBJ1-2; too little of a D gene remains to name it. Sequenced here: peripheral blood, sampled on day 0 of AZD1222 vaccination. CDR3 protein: CASSQVSVESGYGYTF. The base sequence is TGTGCCAGCAGCCAAGTTTCGGTAGAATCGGGCTATGGCTACACCTTC.